This record covers a single T cell receptor (beta chain). This clonotype has a handful of counts. This receptor's antigen is unknown. Per-nucleotide qualities are absent, and no much larger clonotype sits a single base away. PBMCs were isolated by Ficoll-Paque density gradient centrifugation. Sequencing took place on an Illumina NovaSeq 6000. TCRalpha and TCRbeta cDNA libraries were constructed by 5'RACE with constant-segment primers, with sample barcodes and unique molecular identifiers being introduced. Trizol reagent was used to extract RNA from every sample. Library amplification was performed in two PCR steps, and a second sample barcode and Illumina TruSeq adapters were introduced in the second step. Sequencing of libraries was performed on an Illumina NovaSeq with 2 x 150 bp paired-end reads. The study's own analysis went as follows. Demultiplexing of reads and collapsing into UMI-guided consensus sequences were performed with migec v1.2.7. With mixcr v2.1.11, UMI consensuses were aligned to TRA and TRB V and J templates and assembled into clonotypes. Clonotypes were classified as expanded or contracted when called significant by both edgeR and NoisET, with noise models trained on biological replicates. For edgeR calls, the cutoffs were a false discovery rate-adjusted p below 0.01 and a log2 fold-change threshold of 1. As an exploratory analysis of dynamics, max-normalized trajectories of the 1000 most abundant clonotypes were examined with PCA combined with hierarchical clustering. Separately sequenced CD4+ and CD8+ repertoires were used to assign the CD4 or CD8 phenotype of responding clones. The public reads were quality trimmed at Q25 with fastp and then assembled into clones with MiXCR by TCRdb, keeping productive beta chains. When rows share a CDR3 protein, they turn into one entry using the most common DNA and genes. For this entry, the V and J calls and clone size follow TCRdb and not the study's own pipeline. This sample holds more than 25,000 distinct CDR3 sequences; about 16% were observed only once. Jointly, the top ten make up about 1.4% of the sample.

These data belong to a study of T-cell memory formation after mild COVID-19 (dated by TCRdb to the early 2020s). With respect to the entire study: Most TCR sequence clusters were specific to one of the two donors. T-cell clones expanding and contracting after mild COVID-19 in a couple of donors were tracked by longitudinal TCRalpha and TCRbeta repertoire sequencing. The cohort was made up of two young adult volunteers, one female and one male, who were previously healthy.

The CDR3 sequence holds 12 residues, the cysteine and phenylalanine included. The only DNA kept is the CDR3, 36 bases in frame from the first base. From the germline V gene, CDR1 is ENHRY and CDR2 is SYGVKD. The trim is 3 bases for V and 0 bases for J, with a gap of 2 bases between the germline ends. The study at large found these results: SARS-CoV-2 specificity of the second-wave clones peaking on day 37 was not confirmed. Contracting CD4+ clones turned up mainly in the CM and EM memory subsets, whereas EMRA was where CD8+ clones were enriched. The detection of some responding clones in pre-infection memory suggests that pre-existing cross-reactive memory T cells joined the SARS-CoV-2 response. Only two mild cases were covered by the study, and larger cohorts that include severe cases with pre-infection samples were considered necessary. Clones that contracted from day 15 to 85 showed balanced CD4/CD8 phenotypes, whereas a second wave of clones that expanded from day 15 to 37 leaned towards CD4+.

This TCR was recovered from an adult who had mild COVID-19 (a few samples of this study predate the infection). The sample titles of this study are shuffled in the database, so cell type and time point are left out. Recombination connected TRBV10-3 to TRBJ1-2; no D segment can be confidently identified. Material for sequencing was PBMCs or a T cell subset sorted from them (not recorded which). The nucleotides are TGTGCCATCAGTGACACTAACTATGGCTACACCTTC. The encoded protein is CAISDTNYGYTF.